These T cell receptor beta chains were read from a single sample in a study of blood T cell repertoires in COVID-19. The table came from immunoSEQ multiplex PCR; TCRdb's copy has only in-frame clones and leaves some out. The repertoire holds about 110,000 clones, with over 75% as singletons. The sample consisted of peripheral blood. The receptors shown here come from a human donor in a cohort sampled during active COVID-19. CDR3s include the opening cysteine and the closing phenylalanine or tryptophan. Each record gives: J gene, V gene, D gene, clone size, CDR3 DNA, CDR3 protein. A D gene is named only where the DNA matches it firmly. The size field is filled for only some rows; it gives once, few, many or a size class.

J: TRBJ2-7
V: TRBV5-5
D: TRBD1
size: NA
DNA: TGTGCCAGCAGCGATGGACAGGGGGCCGGGGGGAGGGAGCAGTACTTC
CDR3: CASSDGQGAGGREQYF

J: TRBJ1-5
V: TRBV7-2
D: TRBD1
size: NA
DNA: TGTGCCAGCAGCTCAGGACAGGGTAGAAATCAGCCCCAGCATTTT
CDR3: CASSSGQGRNQPQHF

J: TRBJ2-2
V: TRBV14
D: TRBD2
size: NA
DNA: TGTGCCAGCAGCCAAGAGCCCCCCAAAAGCGGGAGATCCAGCACCGGGGAGCTGTTTTTT
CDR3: CASSQEPPKSGRSSTGELFF

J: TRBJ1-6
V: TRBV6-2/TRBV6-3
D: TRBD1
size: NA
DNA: TGTGCCAGCAGTTTTTGGGACAGAAATTCACCCCTCCACTTT
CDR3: CASSFWDRNSPLHF

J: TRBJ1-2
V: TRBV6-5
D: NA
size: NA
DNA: TGTGCCAGCAGTTACTCTTACAGGGACTATGGCTACACCTTC
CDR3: CASSYSYRDYGYTF

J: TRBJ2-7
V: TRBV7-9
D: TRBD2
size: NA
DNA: TGTGCCAGCAGCCCTAGGCGGGGACTAGCGGGGATCTCCTACGAGCAGTACTTC
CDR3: CASSPRRGLAGISYEQYF

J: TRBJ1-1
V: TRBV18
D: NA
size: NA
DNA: TGTGCCAGCTCTACGACAGAGAACACTGAAGCTTTCTTT
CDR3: CASSTTENTEAFF

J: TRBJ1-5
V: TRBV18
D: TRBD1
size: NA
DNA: TGTGCCAGCTCGAGACAGGGGGATCAGCCCCAGCATTTT
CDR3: CASSRQGDQPQHF

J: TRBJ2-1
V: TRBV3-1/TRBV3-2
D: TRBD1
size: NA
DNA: TGTGCCAGCAGCCAAGGAGACAGGGCTAGGAACAATGAGCAGTTCTTC
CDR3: CASSQGDRARNNEQFF

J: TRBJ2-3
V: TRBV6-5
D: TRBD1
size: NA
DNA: TGTGCCAGCAGTTACCGGACAGGGGGCACAGATACGCAGTATTTT
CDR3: CASSYRTGGTDTQYF

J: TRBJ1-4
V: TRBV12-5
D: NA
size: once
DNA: TGTGCTAGTGGTTTGGCAGAAAAACTGTTTTTT
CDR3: CASGLAEKLFF

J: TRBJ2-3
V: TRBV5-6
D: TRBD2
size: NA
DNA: TGTGCCAGCAGCTTGTCCCTAGCGGGGGGCACAGATACGCAGTATTTT
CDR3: CASSLSLAGGTDTQYF

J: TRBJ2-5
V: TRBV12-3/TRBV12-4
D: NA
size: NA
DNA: TGTGCCAGCAGTTTTTGGGCAGAAGAGACCCAGTACTTC
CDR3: CASSFWAEETQYF

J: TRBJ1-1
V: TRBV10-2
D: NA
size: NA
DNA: TGCGCCAGCAGTGCGGTGAACACTGAAGCTTTCTTT
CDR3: CASSAVNTEAFF

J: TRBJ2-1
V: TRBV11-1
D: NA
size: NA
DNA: TGTGCCAGCAGCTTAGCACTGCACAATGAGCAGTTCTTC
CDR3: CASSLALHNEQFF

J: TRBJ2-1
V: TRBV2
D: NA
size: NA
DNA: TGTGCCAGCAGTGCGGCGGGGCGCGGGTCCTACAATGAGCAGTTCTTC
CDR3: CASSAAGRGSYNEQFF

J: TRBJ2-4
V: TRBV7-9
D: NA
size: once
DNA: TGTGCCAGCAGCTCAGCCACCGGGATACCAGCCAAAAACATTCAGTACTTC
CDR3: CASSSATGIPAKNIQYF

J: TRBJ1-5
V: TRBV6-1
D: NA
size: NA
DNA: TGTGCCAGCAGTGAAGCGGGGGGGACCAATCAGCCCCAGCATTTT
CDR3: CASSEAGGTNQPQHF

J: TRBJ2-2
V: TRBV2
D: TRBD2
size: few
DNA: TGTGCCAGCACTAGCGGGATTAACACCGGGGAGCTGTTTTTT
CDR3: CASTSGINTGELFF

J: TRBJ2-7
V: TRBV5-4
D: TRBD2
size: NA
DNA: TGTGCCAGCAGCACCGGGACTAGCGGTACCTACGAGCAGTACTTC
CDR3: CASSTGTSGTYEQYF

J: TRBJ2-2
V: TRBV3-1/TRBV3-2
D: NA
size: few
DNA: TGTGCCAGCAGGGAAGGACAGATCACCGGGGAGCTGTTTTTT
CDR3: CASREGQITGELFF

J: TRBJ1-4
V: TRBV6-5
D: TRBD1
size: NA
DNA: TGTGCCAGCAGTTACTCGGGGACAGTTAGTGAAAAACTGTTTTTT
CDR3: CASSYSGTVSEKLFF

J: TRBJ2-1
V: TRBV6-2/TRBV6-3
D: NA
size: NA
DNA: TGTGCCAGCAGTTACCCCGTTAGCGACTACAATGAGCAGTTCTTC
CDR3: CASSYPVSDYNEQFF

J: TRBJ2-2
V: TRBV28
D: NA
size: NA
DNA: TGTGCCAGCAGTTTCACCCTGACAGAGAACACCGGGGAGCTGTTTTTT
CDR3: CASSFTLTENTGELFF

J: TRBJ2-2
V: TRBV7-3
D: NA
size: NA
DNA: TGTGCCAGCAGCCCCTTCAGGAACACCGGGGAGCTGTTTTTT
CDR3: CASSPFRNTGELFF

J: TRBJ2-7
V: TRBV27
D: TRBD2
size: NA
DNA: TGTGCCAGCAGATATAGCGGGCCCGCCTACGAGCAGTACTTC
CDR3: CASRYSGPAYEQYF

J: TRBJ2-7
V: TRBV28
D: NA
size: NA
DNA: TGTGCCAGCAGTCGGACAGAAGGCTCCTACGAGCAGTACTTC
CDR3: CASSRTEGSYEQYF

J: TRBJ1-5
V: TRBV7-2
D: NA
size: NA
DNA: TGTGCCAGCAGCGGGGCGTATGGGCCCCAGCATTTT
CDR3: CASSGAYGPQHF

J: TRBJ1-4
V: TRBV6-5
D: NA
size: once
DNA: TGTGCCAGCAGTTACCGGGGGGGGGCTAATGAAAAACTGTTTTTT
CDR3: CASSYRGGANEKLFF

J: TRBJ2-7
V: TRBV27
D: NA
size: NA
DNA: TGTGCCAGCAGTTTTGGACAGGGAGGGGAGCAGTACTTC
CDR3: CASSFGQGGEQYF

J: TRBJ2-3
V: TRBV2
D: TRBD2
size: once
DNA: TGTGCCGGACTAGCGGGGATCCTCGATACGCAGTATTTT
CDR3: CAGLAGILDTQYF

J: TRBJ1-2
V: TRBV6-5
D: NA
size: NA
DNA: TGTGCCAGCAGTTTAGGACAAGACTATGGCTACACCTTC
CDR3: CASSLGQDYGYTF

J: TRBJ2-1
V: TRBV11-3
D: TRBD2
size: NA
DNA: TGTGCCAGCAGCTCGGGACTAGCGGGAAGGGAGCAGTTCTTC
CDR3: CASSSGLAGREQFF

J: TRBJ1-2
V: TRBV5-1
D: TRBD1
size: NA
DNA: TGCGCCAGCAGCTTGGGACAGGGGGCAGGTGGCTACACCTTC
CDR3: CASSLGQGAGGYTF

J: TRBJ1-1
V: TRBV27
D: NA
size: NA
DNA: TGTGCCAGCAGGCCCCGGTTTTCAGGGTGGAACACTGAAGCTTTCTTT
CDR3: CASRPRFSGWNTEAFF

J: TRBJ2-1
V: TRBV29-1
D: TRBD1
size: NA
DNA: TGCAGCATCTCCGGGACAGGGGACTACAATGAGCAGTTCTTC
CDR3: CSISGTGDYNEQFF

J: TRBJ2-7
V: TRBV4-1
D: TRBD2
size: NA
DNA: TGCGCCAGCAGCCCTACCGGGACTAGCAGTACCTACGAGCAGTACTTC
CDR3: CASSPTGTSSTYEQYF

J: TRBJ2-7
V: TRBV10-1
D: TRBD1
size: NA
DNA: TGCGCCAGCAGCGAGAAGGGGACAGGGCCTTACGAGCAGTACTTC
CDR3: CASSEKGTGPYEQYF

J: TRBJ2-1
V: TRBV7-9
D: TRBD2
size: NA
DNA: TGTGCCAGCAGCGGACATGTGGGACTAGGTGTGGATGAGCAGTTCTTC
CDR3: CASSGHVGLGVDEQFF

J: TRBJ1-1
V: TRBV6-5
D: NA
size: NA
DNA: TGTGCCAGCAGCCCGCTACAACTAGGCAACACTGAAGCTTTCTTT
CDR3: CASSPLQLGNTEAFF

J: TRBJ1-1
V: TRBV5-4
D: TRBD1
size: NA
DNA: TGTGCCAGCAGCGAACTAGGGACAGGGGCTATGAACACTGAAGCTTTCTTT
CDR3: CASSELGTGAMNTEAFF

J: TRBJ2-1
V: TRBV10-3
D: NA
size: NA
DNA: TGTGCCATCAGTGATTCCGGGACCTACAATGAGCAGTTCTTC
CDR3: CAISDSGTYNEQFF

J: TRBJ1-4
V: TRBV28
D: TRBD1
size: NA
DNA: TGTGCCAGCAGTGGAGCCGGGACAGGGAGTGAAAAACTGTTTTTT
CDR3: CASSGAGTGSEKLFF

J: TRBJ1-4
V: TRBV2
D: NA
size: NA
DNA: TGTGCCAGCAGAGTACAGGGCGGGAGGGAAAAACTGTTTTTT
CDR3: CASRVQGGREKLFF

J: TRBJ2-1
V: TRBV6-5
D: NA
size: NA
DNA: TGTGCCAGCAGTTACTCGCCAGACTCCTACAATGAGCAGTTCTTC
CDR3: CASSYSPDSYNEQFF

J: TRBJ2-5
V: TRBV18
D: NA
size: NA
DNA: TGTGCCAGCTCACCACTCGGGGGAGAGACCCAGTACTTC
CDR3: CASSPLGGETQYF

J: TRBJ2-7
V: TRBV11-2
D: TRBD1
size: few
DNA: TGTGCCAGCAGCTTCGGGACAGGGGTCTACGAGCAGTACTTC
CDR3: CASSFGTGVYEQYF

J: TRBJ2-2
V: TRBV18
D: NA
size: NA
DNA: TGTGCCAGCTCACCACCGGCAGGGCCCCCCGGGGAGCTGTTTTTT
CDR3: CASSPPAGPPGELFF

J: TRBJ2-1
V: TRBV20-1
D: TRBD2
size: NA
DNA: TGCAGTGCTAGTTGGGCGGGGGGGGCCAATGAGCAGTTCTTC
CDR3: CSASWAGGANEQFF

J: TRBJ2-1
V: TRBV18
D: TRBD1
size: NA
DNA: TGTGCCAGCTCACCACGTGGGACCGGGACAGGGGCCCAAAATGAGCAGTTCTTC
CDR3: CASSPRGTGTGAQNEQFF